The 18 T cell receptor beta chains given below trace back to one sample, sequenced in a study of T cell changes during pregnancy in multiple sclerosis. Profiled with immunoSEQ multiplex PCR; TCRdb holds only in-frame clones, not every one. The sample gives roughly 27,000 clones, more than 90% of which show up once; about 0.76% is in the top ten. The material sequenced was CD4+ T cells from peripheral blood mononuclear cells, taken in the first trimester of pregnancy. The receptors shown here come from a female donor with multiple sclerosis, enrolled in a pregnancy study.

V and J are TRBV5-1 and TRBJ2-2, with D unclear. V lost 0 bases and J 0 bases, leaving 6 bases between the germline ends. The CDR3 is 15 residues long. Germline V CDR1 and CDR2: SGHRS, YFSETQ. Here the CDR3 reads CASSLDRANTGELFF. The CDR3 nucleotides read TGCGCCAGCAGCTTGGACCGAGCGAACACCGGGGAGCTGTTTTTT.

CDR3 DNA: TGCGCCAGCAGCTTCCCCGACAGTTATAGCGGGAGTCACACAGATACGCAGTATTTT. Its translation: CASSFPDSYSGSHTDTQYF. The chain uses TRBV5-1 and TRBJ2-3; 9 nucleotides agree with TRBD2. After removal of 2 bases from V and 2 bases from J, the junction contained 15 bases not matched to a gene. The CDR3 spans 19 residues. The germline V gene has CDR1 SGHRS and CDR2 YFSETQ. Complete variable domain (other parts from reference TRBV5-1 and TRBJ2-3): KAGVTQTPRYLIKTRGQQVTLSCSPISGHRSVSWYQQTPGQGLQFLFEYFSETQRNKGNFPGRFSGRQFSNSRSEMNVSTLELGDSALYLCASSFPDSYSGSHTDTQYFGPGTRLTVL.

This clone showed up just once. The genes are TRBV28 and TRBJ2-2; 9 bases match TRBD2. Trimming at V came to 2 bases and at J to 5 bases, leaving 3 bases not matched to a gene. In germline, CDR1 is MDHEN, CDR2 SYDVKM. The length of the CDR3 is 15 residues. CDR3 residues: CASSLPLAGTGELFF. The CDR3 DNA follows: TGTGCCAGCAGTTTACCCCTAGCGGGGACCGGGGAGCTGTTTTTT.

This chain joins TRBV25-1 and TRBJ1-1; no clear D gene. The CDR3 runs to 14 residues. Germline V lookup: CDR1 MGHDK, CDR2 SYGVNS. Deletions cut 2 bases from V and 0 bases from J, with 7 bases between. This CDR3 is CASSENDLNTEAFF. In nucleotides, the CDR3 is TGTGCCAGCAGTGAAAACGACTTGAACACTGAAGCTTTCTTT.

This clone showed up just once. J is TRBJ2-7 and V is TRBV10-3; D may be TRBD1 (6 bases). Trimming shortened V by 6 bases and J by 2 bases, and 11 bases separated the two germline ends. Germline CDR1 and CDR2: ENHRY and SYGVKD. This CDR3 comprises 13 residues. CDR3 sequence: CAISPGTTYEQYF. The CDR3 nucleotides are TGTGCCATCAGCCCCGGGACAACCTACGAGCAGTACTTC.

The chain combines TRBV7-2 with TRBJ2-3; D may be TRBD1 (5 bases). CDR3 length equals 15 residues. V lost 5 bases and J lost 0, with 12 bases in between. Per germline, CDR1 SGHTA and CDR2 FQGNSA. The CDR3 DNA reads as TGTGCCAGCAGCCCCAGGGTAGCAAGCACAGATACGCAGTATTTT. Amino acids: CASSPRVASTDTQYF.

The chain carries TRBV5-1 and TRBJ2-3; the match to TRBD1 covers 7 bases. The V and J ends lost 5 bases and 3 bases, in that order; junction bases with no gene match: 9. The germline V gene has CDR1 SGHRS and CDR2 YFSETQ. This CDR3 contains 15 residues. The CDR3 DNA reads TGCGCCAGCAGAAAAGTGGCAGGGGGAACAGATACGCAGTATTTT. It specifies CASRKVAGGTDTQYF.

J is TRBJ2-5 and V is TRBV7-9; D not resolved. CDR1 and CDR2 from the germline V gene are SEHNR and FQNEAQ (reference sequence). Trimming took 9 bases from V and 5 from J, leaving 19 bases between them. The CDR3 length is 14 residues. The CDR3 coding sequence is TGTGCCAGTAAGGAGTCCTCATCAAGGGAGACCCAGTACTTC. It specifies CASKESSSRETQYF. Full variable domain (rest looked up from reference TRBV7-9 and TRBJ2-5): DTGVSQNPRHKITKRGQNVTFRCDPISEHNRLYWYRQTLGQGPEFLTYFQNEAQLEKSRLLSDRFSAERPKGSFSTLEIQRTEQGDSAMYLCASKESSSRETQYFGPGTRLLVL.

The rearrangement uses TRBV7-3 and TRBJ1-1; D uncertain. This CDR3 spans 9 amino acids. CDR1 is SGHTA and CDR2 is FQGTGA in the germline V gene. The germline V and J ends were trimmed by 5 bases and 7 bases, with 2 bases remaining between them. The CDR3 here is CASSLEAFF. CDR3 in DNA: TGTGCCAGCAGCCTTGAAGCTTTCTTT.

The CDR3 loop reads CASSAPRRDFREQYF. In nucleotides, the CDR3 is TGTGCCAGCAGCGCCCCCCGCCGGGACTTCCGTGAGCAGTACTTC. This sequence joins TRBV9 and TRBJ2-7; maybe TRBD2 (6 bases). CDR3 size: 15 residues. V lost 3 bases to trimming and J lost 7 bases, with 20 bases between them. CDR1 is SGDLS, CDR2 YYNGEE, per germline.

This sequence joins TRBV19 and TRBJ1-6; D call uncertain. V gave up 1 base and J gave up 12 bases, with 7 bases separating them. CDR3 length equals 12 residues. CDR1 and CDR2 (germline): LNHDA, SQIVND (reference sequence). CDR3 DNA: TGTGCCAGTAGTATAGTCGGCGGACCCCTCCACTTT. Protein sequence: CASSIVGGPLHF. The full variable domain, its missing parts supplied by reference TRBV19 and TRBJ1-6, is DGGITQSPKYLFRKEGQNVTLSCEQNLNHDAMYWYRQDPGQGLRLIYYSQIVNDFQKGDIAEGYSVSREKKESFPLTVTSAQKNPTAFYLCASSIVGGPLHFGNGTRLTVT.

The gene calls are TRBV6-5 and TRBJ1-4; 7 bases map to TRBD1. The V segment lost 6 bases and the J segment 3 bases; nucleotides outside the gene matches: 4. Per germline, CDR1 MNHEY and CDR2 SVGAGI. The CDR3 sequence is 14 residues long. The CDR3 DNA reads TGTGCCAGCAGCGTGACAGGGTCTAATGAAAAACTGTTTTTT. Its translation is CASSVTGSNEKLFF.

The CDR3 protein is CASSVVGRGTDTQYF. CDR3 coding DNA: TGTGCCAGCAGCGTAGTCGGGCGGGGCACAGATACGCAGTATTTT. The chain links TRBV9 to TRBJ2-3; D perhaps matches TRBD2 (5 bases). V lost 0 bases to trimming and J lost 1 base, with 9 bases between them. The CDR3 length is 15 residues. The germline V gene encodes CDR1 SGDLS and CDR2 YYNGEE.

The chain employs TRBV4-1 and TRBJ2-7; a possible D gene is TRBD1 (6 bases). V lost 1 base, J lost 3 bases, and 13 bases lay in between. Germline CDR1 reads MGHRA; CDR2 reads YSYEKL. CDR3 length: 15 amino acids. DNA of the CDR3: TGCGCCAGCAGCCAAGTCGGCAGGGGACACTACGAGCAGTACTTC. Translated: CASSQVGRGHYEQYF.

The V gene is TRBV5-1, the J gene TRBJ1-5, with TRBD1 matching 7 bases. Germline loops: CDR1 SGHRS, CDR2 YFSETQ. The CDR3 consists of 14 residues. J lost 8 bases, V lost 4 bases, and 9 bases had no gene match. Here the CDR3 reads CASSLRQGLEPQHF. In DNA, the CDR3 is TGCGCCAGCAGCCTACGACAGGGTCTTGAGCCCCAGCATTTT.

The J gene is TRBJ2-7, the V gene TRBV7-9, with 10 bases fitting TRBD2. The CDR3 runs 16 residues. Germline V gives CDR1 SEHNR, CDR2 FQNEAQ (reference sequence). The ends lost 1 base at V and 2 bases at J; junction bases unmatched: 5. The CDR3 sequence is CASSLGLAGAPYEQYF. DNA for the CDR3: TGTGCCAGCAGCTTAGGACTAGCGGGCGCCCCCTACGAGCAGTACTTC.

The CDR3 coding sequence is TGTGCCAGCAGTGAAGCGCTTCCGGGGGATACGCAGTATTTT. Protein sequence: CASSEALPGDTQYF. The rearrangement joins TRBV2 to TRBJ2-3; tentatively, D is TRBD2 (5 bases). The CDR3 has 14 amino acids. V dropped 0 bases and J dropped 6 bases, with 10 bases sitting between them. CDR1 and CDR2 (germline): SNHLY, FYNNEI.

The chain recombines TRBV7-3 with TRBJ1-3, with D hard to call. Trimming removed 5 bases at V and 4 bases at J, with 12 bases between. Germline values: CDR1 SGHTA, CDR2 FQGTGA. The CDR3 extends over 14 amino acids. The CDR3 sequence: CASSPHYNGNTIYF. The CDR3, as DNA: TGTGCCAGCAGCCCCCACTATAACGGAAACACCATATATTTT.